This TCR beta chain was captured in a study of T cells in Graves' hyperthyroidism and ophthalmopathy. Overall study findings and caveats: Ophthalmopathy was model-predicted a median around seven months pre-onset. A 13 V-J model separated ophthalmopathy from stable hyperthyroidism. Most clonotypes expanded in the thyroid (above 0.001) were also present in blood.

The sample holds a few counts of this clonotype. Its antigen is unidentified. TCR beta CDR3 sequences were amplified from RNA transcripts. The study used the HTBI primer set for a first-round RT-PCR of the TCR CDR3. MiXCR, applied by TCRdb to the multiplex PCR reads, yields one record per CDR3 protein. The data hold approximately 370,000 distinct CDR3 sequences, with 14% to 15% observed a single time. Trimming took 5 bases from V and 0 from J, leaving 8 bases between them. Germline values: CDR1 SQVTM, CDR2 ANQGSEA. CDR3 size: 12 residues. With a duration under 2 months, the hyperthyroidism was newly diagnosed in patients aged 18 to 65.

Sequenced material: blood. The chain has TRBV29-1 and TRBJ2-7; no firm D call. The clonotype was recovered from a woman in her thirties with Graves' hyperthyroidism. CDR3 sequence (DNA): TGCAGCGTTCAGAAGAGCTCCTACGAGCAGTACTTC. This gives the protein CSVQKSSYEQYF.